The 20 T cell receptor beta chains listed next were all sequenced from one sample in a study of T-cell reconstitution after alpha-beta-depleted transplantation in children. Unique molecular identifiers were incorporated during preparation of the TCRbeta library. TCRdb passed the PCR reads through MiXCR, listing each CDR3 protein once. The sample contains about 580,000 distinct CDR3 sequences, about 23% of which appear only once. The sample here was PBMCs, mostly from graft donor cells, taken 360 days after TCRalphabeta/CD19-depleted stem cell transplant. These receptor sequences come from a boy under three years old who had a stem cell transplant for acute myeloid leukemia, so the T cells may come from the graft donor.

The chain joins TRBV6-2 or TRBV6-3 to TRBJ2-1; 7 bases are a match to TRBD1. Germline V gene sequence: CDR1 MNHEY, CDR2 SVGEGT. This CDR3 is 16 amino acids long. The V segment lost 6 bases and the J segment 5 bases; nucleotides outside the gene matches: 13. In nucleotides, the CDR3 is TGTGCCAGCAGACCCGATCGGGACAGCCCAAACAATGAGCAGTTCTTC. The encoded protein is CASRPDRDSPNNEQFF.

This sequence joins TRBV21-1 and TRBJ1-5; the listed D gene, TRBD1, was not tested against the DNA. TRBV21-1 is listed as a pseudogene. The CDR3 is 18 residues long. The CDR3 bases are TGTGCCAGCAGCCGCCGAACATTGTACATGACAGTGGAGCAGCCCCAGCATTTT. Protein sequence: CASSRRTLYMTVEQPQHF.

The chain links TRBV5-1 to TRBJ2-1; TRBD1 agrees at 10 bases. The CDR3 length is 15 residues. The junction had 6 bases not matched to a gene; V was cut back by 3 bases and J by 6 bases. Germline lookup yields CDR1 SGHRS and CDR2 YFSETQ. The CDR3 loop is CASSSRDRGFNEQFF. CDR3 in DNA: TGCGCCAGCAGCTCCAGGGACAGGGGATTCAATGAGCAGTTCTTC.

At least ten counts were recorded for this clonotype. The chain recombines TRBV29-1 with TRBJ2-3; 8 bases map to TRBD2. This CDR3 is built from 15 residues. The germline V gene encodes CDR1 SQVTM and CDR2 ANQGSEA. The ends lost 5 bases at V and 0 bases at J; junction bases unmatched: 7. Written as DNA, the CDR3 is TGCAGCGTTCGGCGGGGGGCGGCTAGCACAGATACGCAGTATTTT. It specifies CSVRRGAASTDTQYF.

In this sample, this clonotype turned up a few times. The V call is TRBV12-5, the J call TRBJ2-7; D perhaps matches TRBD1 (6 bases). Between the trimmed V and J ends, which lost 0 bases and 6 bases, there was a span of 21 bases. The CDR3 spans 17 residues. Germline V lookup: CDR1 LGHNT, CDR2 FRNRAP. This chain's CDR3 is CASGLVLVTGQFFEQYF. In nucleotides, the CDR3 is TGTGCTAGTGGTTTGGTACTGGTGACAGGTCAATTCTTCGAGCAGTACTTC.

The sample holds many counts of this clonotype. The rearrangement links TRBV12-3 or TRBV12-4 to TRBJ2-7, with D tentatively TRBD1 (5 bases). V lost 3 bases and J 5 bases, leaving 20 bases between the germline ends. This CDR3 region has 16 residues. The CDR3 DNA is TGTGCCAGCAGTTTTCCCACCTTAAGGGGCCGAGACGAGCAGTACTTC. Its translation is CASSFPTLRGRDEQYF.

This chain links TRBV28 with TRBJ2-7, with unresolved D. In germline, CDR1 is MDHEN, CDR2 SYDVKM. This CDR3 is 13 amino acids long. V gave up 5 bases and J gave up 2 bases, with 10 bases separating them. The DNA for the CDR3 is TGTGCCAGCAGTCCCGGGTCACCCTACGAGCAGTACGTC. Protein sequence: CASSPGSPYEQYV.

The chain uses TRBV7-2 and TRBJ2-7; 12 nucleotides match TRBD2. The CDR3 spans 18 residues. The germline gives CDR1 SGHTA, CDR2 FQGNSA. With 4 bases clipped from V and 0 bases from J, the junction kept 10 bases outside the gene matches. The CDR3 nucleotides read TGTGCCAGCAGCTACCAACTAGCGGGGGGCTGGAGCTCCTACGAGCAGTACGTC. It yields the protein CASSYQLAGGWSSYEQYV.

This clonotype was detected ten times or more. CDR3 in DNA: TGCGCCAGCAGCTCACCGGGACAGCAAGAGACCCAGTACTTC. Its translation is CASSSPGQQETQYF. The chain uses TRBV5-1 and TRBJ2-5; TRBD1 agrees at 7 bases. The junction had 4 bases not matched to a gene; V was cut back by 3 bases and J by 2 bases. The CDR3 spans 14 residues. Germline lookup yields CDR1 SGHRS and CDR2 YFSETQ. Filled out from reference TRBV5-1 and TRBJ2-5, the complete variable domain reads KAGVTQTPRYLIKTRGQQVTLSCSPISGHRSVSWYQQTPGQGLQFLFEYFSETQRNKGNFPGRFSGRQFSNSRSEMNVSTLELGDSALYLCASSSPGQQETQYFGPGTRLLVL.

This clonotype was detected only a few times. The genes are TRBV12-3 or TRBV12-4 and TRBJ1-5, with 10 positions matching TRBD1. With 6 bases clipped from V and 5 bases from J, the junction kept 7 bases outside the gene matches. The CDR3 extends over 15 amino acids. The CDR3 is CASSSRQGAYQPQHF. The CDR3 coding sequence is TGTGCCAGCAGCTCTAGACAGGGGGCCTATCAGCCCCAGCATTTT.

V usage is TRBV12-3 or TRBV12-4 and J usage is TRBJ2-7; 12 nucleotides align to TRBD2. CDR3 length equals 15 residues. J lost 7 bases, V lost 5 bases, and 9 bases had no gene match. CDR3 DNA: TGTGCCAGCAGTCCCCGACTAGCGGGGGCGGGGGAGCAGTACTTC. It translates to CASSPRLAGAGEQYF.

This clonotype was detected many times. The V and J genes are TRBV4-3 and TRBJ2-7, with 7 positions matching TRBD1. Germline V gives CDR1 LGHNA, CDR2 YSLEER. There are 15 residues in the CDR3. J gave up 3 bases and V 0 bases, and 5 bases lay outside the gene matches. DNA of the CDR3: TGCGCCAGCAGCCAAGAAACAGGGGTGAACTACGAGCAGTACTTC. This sequence encodes CASSQETGVNYEQYF.

This clonotype was seen only once. This rearrangement joins TRBV6-2 or TRBV6-3 to TRBJ2-7, with D unresolved. In germline, CDR1 is MNHEY, CDR2 SVGEGT. V was shortened by 5 bases and J by 2 bases, with 19 bases between the two germline ends. CDR3 length equals 16 residues. CDR3 in amino acids: CASSLNTATGTYEQYF. In nucleotides, the CDR3 is TGTGCCAGCAGTCTGAACACAGCGACTGGAACCTACGAGCAGTACTTC.

The chain carries TRBV7-9 and TRBJ2-7; 7 bases are a match to TRBD1. Germline CDR1 SEHNR, CDR2 FQNEAQ (reference sequence). V shed 3 bases and J 2 bases; nucleotides not matched to a gene: 7. This CDR3 contains 15 residues. The CDR3 spells CASSFGTVPTYEQYF. The CDR3 bases are TGTGCCAGCAGCTTTGGGACAGTCCCGACCTACGAGCAGTACTTC.

About this clonotype itself: This may be a read error, as it is one base from a much larger clone. The CDR3 loop is CSVVSRTYEQYF. The DNA of the CDR3 is TGCAGTGTGGTCAGTCGAACCTACGAGCAGTACTTC. J is TRBJ2-7 and V is TRBV20-1; D remains unclear. Per germline, CDR1 DFQATT and CDR2 SNEGSKA (reference sequence). Between the trimmed V and J ends, which lost 7 bases and 2 bases, there was a span of 12 bases. CDR3 length: 12 amino acids.

The V gene is TRBV29-1, the J gene TRBJ1-2; 8 nucleotides match TRBD1. Germline V gene data show CDR1 as SQVTM and CDR2 as ANQGSEA. CDR3 length: 11 residues. The V segment lost 8 bases and the J segment 5 bases; nucleotides outside the gene matches: 4. DNA of the CDR3: TGCAGCTGTAGACAGGGGTATGGCTACACCTTC. Amino acids: CSCRQGYGYTF.

V is TRBV20-1 and J is TRBJ2-5; weak D call: TRBD1 (5 bases). Trimming took off 4 bases at V and 1 base at J, with 7 bases between the two ends. Germline V gives CDR1 DFQATT, CDR2 SNEGSKA (reference sequence). The CDR3 has 12 amino acids. The CDR3 DNA follows: TGCAGTGCTACAGGGCCCCAAGAGACCCAGTACTTC. Translated, it gives CSATGPQETQYF.

The rearrangement uses TRBV12-3 or TRBV12-4 and TRBJ2-5; no reliable D call. This CDR3 contains 16 residues. V was trimmed by 5 bases and J by 9 bases, leaving 25 bases between them. In DNA, the CDR3 is TGTGCCAGCAGTAACCTTCCGGACGGCCCCGAGGCGGCCCAGTACTTC. It translates to CASSNLPDGPEAAQYF.

Many counts were recorded for this clonotype. In DNA form, the CDR3 reads TGTGCCAGCAGACCGGGCCTCGGGCCCGGGGAGCTGTTTTTT. It encodes CASRPGLGPGELFF. The chain is built from TRBV6-1 and TRBJ2-2; no definite D call. V was clipped by 6 bases and J by 6 bases, with 14 bases between them. The germline V gene has CDR1 MNHNS and CDR2 SASEGT. There are 14 residues in the CDR3.

This clonotype was picked up a small number of times. The J gene is TRBJ2-1, the V gene TRBV20-1; 9 bases fit TRBD2. Germline values: CDR1 DFQATT, CDR2 SNEGSKA (reference sequence). With V trimmed by 5 bases and J by 3 bases, 5 bases remained unmatched. CDR3 length: 14 amino acids. In nucleotides, the CDR3 is TGCAGTGCTCTTAGCGGGGGAAACTACAATGAGCAGTTCTTC. This codes for CSALSGGNYNEQFF.